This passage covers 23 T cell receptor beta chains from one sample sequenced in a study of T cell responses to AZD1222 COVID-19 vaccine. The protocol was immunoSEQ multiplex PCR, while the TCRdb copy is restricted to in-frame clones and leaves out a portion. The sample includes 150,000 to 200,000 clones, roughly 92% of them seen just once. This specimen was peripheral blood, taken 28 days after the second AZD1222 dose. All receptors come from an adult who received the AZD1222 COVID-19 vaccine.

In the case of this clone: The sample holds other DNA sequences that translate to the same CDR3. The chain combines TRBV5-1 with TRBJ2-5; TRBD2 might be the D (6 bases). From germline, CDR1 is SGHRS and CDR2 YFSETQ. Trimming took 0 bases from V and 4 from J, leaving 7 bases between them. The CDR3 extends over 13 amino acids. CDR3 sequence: CASSLGGGETQYF. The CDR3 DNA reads TGCGCCAGCAGCTTGGGGGGAGGAGAGACCCAGTACTTC.

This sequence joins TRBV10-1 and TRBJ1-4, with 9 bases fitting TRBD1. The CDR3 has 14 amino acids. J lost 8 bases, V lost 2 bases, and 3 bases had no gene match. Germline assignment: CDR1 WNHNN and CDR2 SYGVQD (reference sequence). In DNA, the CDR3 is TGCGCCAGCAGTGAGGACAGGGGGTCCGAAAAACTGTTTTTT. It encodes CASSEDRGSEKLFF.

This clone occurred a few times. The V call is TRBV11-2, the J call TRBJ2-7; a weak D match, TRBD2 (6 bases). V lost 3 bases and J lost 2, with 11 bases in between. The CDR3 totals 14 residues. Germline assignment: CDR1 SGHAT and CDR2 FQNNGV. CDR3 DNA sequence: TGTGCCAGCAGCTTGGCGGGGTCCGCCTACGAGCAGTACTTC. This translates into CASSLAGSAYEQYF. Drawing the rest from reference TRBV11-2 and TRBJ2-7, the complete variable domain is EAGVAQSPRYKIIEKRQSVAFWCNPISGHATLYWYQQILGQGPKLLIQFQNNGVVDDSQLPKDRFSAERLKGVDSTLKIQPAKLEDSAVYLCASSLAGSAYEQYFGPGTRLTVT.

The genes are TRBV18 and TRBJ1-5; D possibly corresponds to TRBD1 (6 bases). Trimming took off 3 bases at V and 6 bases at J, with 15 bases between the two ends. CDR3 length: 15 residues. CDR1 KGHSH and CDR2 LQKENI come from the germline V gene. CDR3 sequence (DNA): TGTGCCAGCTCACCGGGAGGGGGAGGTTTTCAGCCCCAGCATTTT. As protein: CASSPGGGGFQPQHF.

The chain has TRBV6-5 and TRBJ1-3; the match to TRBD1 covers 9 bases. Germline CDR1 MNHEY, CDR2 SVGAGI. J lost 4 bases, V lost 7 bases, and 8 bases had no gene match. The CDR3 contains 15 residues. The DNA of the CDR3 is TGTGCCAGCACCAAATCGGGACAGGGAGGAAACACCATATATTTT. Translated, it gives CASTKSGQGGNTIYF.

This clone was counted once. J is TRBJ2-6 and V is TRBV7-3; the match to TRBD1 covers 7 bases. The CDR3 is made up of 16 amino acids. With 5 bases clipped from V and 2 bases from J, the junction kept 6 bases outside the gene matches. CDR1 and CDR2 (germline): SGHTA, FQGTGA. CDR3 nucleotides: TGTGCCAGCAGCCGACAGGGTACGGCTGGGGCCAACGTCCTGACTTTC. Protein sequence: CASSRQGTAGANVLTF.

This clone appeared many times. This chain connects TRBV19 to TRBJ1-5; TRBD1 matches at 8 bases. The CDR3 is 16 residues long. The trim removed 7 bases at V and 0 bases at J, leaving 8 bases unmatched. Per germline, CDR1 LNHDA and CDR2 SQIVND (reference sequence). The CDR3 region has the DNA TGTGCCAGTACCCCAGGACAGGGAAATAGCAATCAGCCCCAGCATTTT. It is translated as CASTPGQGNSNQPQHF.

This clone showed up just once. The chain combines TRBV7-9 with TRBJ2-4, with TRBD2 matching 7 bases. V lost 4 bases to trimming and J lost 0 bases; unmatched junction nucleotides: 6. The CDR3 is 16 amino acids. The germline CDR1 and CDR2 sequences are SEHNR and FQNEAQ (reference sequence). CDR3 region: CASSSSGLQAKNIQYF. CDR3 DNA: TGTGCCAGCAGCTCCTCGGGACTACAAGCCAAAAACATTCAGTACTTC.

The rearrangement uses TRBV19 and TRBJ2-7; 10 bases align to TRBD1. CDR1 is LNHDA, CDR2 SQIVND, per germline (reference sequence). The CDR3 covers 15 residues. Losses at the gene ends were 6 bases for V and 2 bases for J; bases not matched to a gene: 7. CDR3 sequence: CASRQTGGATYEQYF. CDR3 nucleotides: TGTGCCAGTAGGCAGACAGGGGGCGCCACCTACGAGCAGTACTTC. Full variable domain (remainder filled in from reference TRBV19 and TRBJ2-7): DGGITQSPKYLFRKEGQNVTLSCEQNLNHDAMYWYRQDPGQGLRLIYYSQIVNDFQKGDIAEGYSVSREKKESFPLTVTSAQKNPTAFYLCASRQTGGATYEQYFGPGTRLTVT.

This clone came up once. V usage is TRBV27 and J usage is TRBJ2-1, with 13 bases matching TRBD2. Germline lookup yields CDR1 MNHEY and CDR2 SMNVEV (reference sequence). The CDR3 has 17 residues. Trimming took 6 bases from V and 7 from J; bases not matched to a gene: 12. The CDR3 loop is CASRPITSGGAGNEQFF. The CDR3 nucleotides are TGTGCCAGCAGGCCCATTACTAGCGGGGGGGCCGGGAATGAGCAGTTCTTC.

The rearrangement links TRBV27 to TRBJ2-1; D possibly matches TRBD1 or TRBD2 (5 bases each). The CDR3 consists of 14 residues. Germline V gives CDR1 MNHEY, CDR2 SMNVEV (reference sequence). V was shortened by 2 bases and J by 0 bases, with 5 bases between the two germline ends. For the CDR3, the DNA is TGTGCCAGCAGTTTAGGGGGCTCCTACAATGAGCAGTTCTTC. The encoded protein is CASSLGGSYNEQFF.

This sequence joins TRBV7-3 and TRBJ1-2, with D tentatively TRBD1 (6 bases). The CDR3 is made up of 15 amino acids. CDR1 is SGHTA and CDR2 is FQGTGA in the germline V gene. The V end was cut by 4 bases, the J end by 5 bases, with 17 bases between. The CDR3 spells CASSSYRVEEYGYTF. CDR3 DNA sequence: TGTGCCAGCAGCTCGTACAGGGTGGAGGAGTATGGCTACACCTTC.

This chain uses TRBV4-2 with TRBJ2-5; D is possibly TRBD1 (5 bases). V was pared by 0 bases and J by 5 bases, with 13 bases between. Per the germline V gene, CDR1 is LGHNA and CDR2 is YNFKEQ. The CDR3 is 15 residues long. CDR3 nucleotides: TGTGCCAGCAGCCAAGACAGGGATGGGGTTGAGACCCAGTACTTC. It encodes CASSQDRDGVETQYF.

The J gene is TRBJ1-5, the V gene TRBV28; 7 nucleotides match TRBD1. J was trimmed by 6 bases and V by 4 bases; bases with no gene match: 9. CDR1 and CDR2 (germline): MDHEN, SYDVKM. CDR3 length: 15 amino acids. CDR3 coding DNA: TGTGCCAGCAGTTGGGGGACAGCCCACGGTCAGCCCCAGCATTTT. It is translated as CASSWGTAHGQPQHF.

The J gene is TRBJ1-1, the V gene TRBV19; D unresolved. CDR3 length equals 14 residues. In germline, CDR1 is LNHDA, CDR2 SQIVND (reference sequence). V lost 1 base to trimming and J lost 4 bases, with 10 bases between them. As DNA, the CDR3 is TGTGCCAGTAGTATAGGTGGGTTTGGCACTGAAGCTTTCTTT. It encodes CASSIGGFGTEAFF.

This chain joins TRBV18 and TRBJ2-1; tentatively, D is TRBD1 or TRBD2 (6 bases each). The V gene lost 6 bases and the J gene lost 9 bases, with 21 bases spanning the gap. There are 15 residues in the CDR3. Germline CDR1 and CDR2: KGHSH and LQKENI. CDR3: CASSDYGGHYGEQFF. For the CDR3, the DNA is TGTGCCAGCTCTGATTATGGGGGGCACTACGGTGAGCAGTTCTTC.

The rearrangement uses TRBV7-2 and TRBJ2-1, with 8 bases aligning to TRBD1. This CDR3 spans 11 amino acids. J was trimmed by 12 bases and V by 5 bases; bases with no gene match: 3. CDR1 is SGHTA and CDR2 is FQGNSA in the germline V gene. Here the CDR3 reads CASSTGGWQFF. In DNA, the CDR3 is TGTGCCAGCAGCACAGGGGGGTGGCAGTTCTTC.

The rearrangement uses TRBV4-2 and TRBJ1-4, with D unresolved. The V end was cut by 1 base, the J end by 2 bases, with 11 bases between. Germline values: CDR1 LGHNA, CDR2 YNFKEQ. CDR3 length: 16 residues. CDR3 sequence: CASSQAKGATNEKLFF. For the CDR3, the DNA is TGTGCCAGCAGCCAAGCGAAGGGAGCGACTAATGAAAAACTGTTTTTT.

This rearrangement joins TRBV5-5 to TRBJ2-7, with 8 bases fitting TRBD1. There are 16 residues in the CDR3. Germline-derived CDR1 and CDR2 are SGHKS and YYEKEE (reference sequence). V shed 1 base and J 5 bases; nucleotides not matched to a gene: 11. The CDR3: CASSLMVGQGAHEQYF. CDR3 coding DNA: TGTGCCAGCAGCTTGATGGTAGGACAGGGTGCCCACGAGCAGTACTTC. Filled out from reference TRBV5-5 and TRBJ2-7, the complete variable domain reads DAGVTQSPTHLIKTRGQQVTLRCSPISGHKSVSWYQQVLGQGPQFIFQYYEKEERGRGNFPDRFSARQFPNYSSELNVNALLLGDSALYLCASSLMVGQGAHEQYFGPGTRLTVT.

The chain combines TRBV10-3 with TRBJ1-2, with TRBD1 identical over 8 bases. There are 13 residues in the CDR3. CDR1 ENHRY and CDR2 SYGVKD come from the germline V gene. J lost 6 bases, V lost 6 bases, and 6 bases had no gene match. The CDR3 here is CAIRGTGWNGYTF. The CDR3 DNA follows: TGTGCCATCAGGGGGACAGGTTGGAATGGCTACACCTTC.

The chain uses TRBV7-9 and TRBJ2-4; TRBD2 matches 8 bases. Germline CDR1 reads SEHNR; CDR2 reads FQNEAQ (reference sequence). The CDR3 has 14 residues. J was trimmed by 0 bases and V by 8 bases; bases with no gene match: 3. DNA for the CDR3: TGTGCCAGCGCTAGCGGGCTAGCCAAAAACATTCAGTACTTC. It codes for CASASGLAKNIQYF.

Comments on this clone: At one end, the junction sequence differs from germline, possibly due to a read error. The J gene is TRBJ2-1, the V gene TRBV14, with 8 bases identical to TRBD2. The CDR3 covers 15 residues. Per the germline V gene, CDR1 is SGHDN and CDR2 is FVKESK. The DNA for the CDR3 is TGTGCCAGCAGTCAAGAGCGGCTAGCGGGCTATGAGCAGTTCTTC. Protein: CASSQERLAGYEQFF.

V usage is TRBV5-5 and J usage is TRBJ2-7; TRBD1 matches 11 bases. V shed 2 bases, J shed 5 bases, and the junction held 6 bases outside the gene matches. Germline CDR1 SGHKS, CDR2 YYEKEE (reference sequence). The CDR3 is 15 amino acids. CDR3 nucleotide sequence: TGTGCCAGCAGCTTCTCCCCGGGACAGGGGGACGAGCAGTACTTC. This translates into CASSFSPGQGDEQYF.